A selection of T cell receptor beta chains follows, all from one sample in a study of CD8+CD57+ T cells in acquired aplastic anemia. A single record per CDR3 protein comes from TCRdb applying MiXCR to the reads. The sample lists around 200,000 distinct CDR3 sequences; approximately 60% were seen once. The sequenced sample consisted of sorted CD4+, CD8+, or CD8+CD57+ T cells (not recorded which) from PBMCs. These receptors were taken from a human donor in good health. CDR3s include the opening cysteine and the closing phenylalanine or tryptophan. The D gene is left open where the match is weak.

d_gene,v_gene,j_gene,CDR3aa
TRBD1,TRBV15,TRBJ1-6,CATRGGTEGSPLHF
.,TRBV7-2,TRBJ1-5,CASSLGPQSYQPQHF
.,TRBV19,TRBJ1-5,CASSSRTFNQPQHF
.,TRBV11-3,TRBJ2-2,CASSLRQRYTGELFF
TRBD1,TRBV5-6,TRBJ1-1,CASSWWEGGAEAFF
TRBD1,TRBV7-8,TRBJ2-1,CASSSWTGANNEQFF
.,TRBV19,TRBJ1-2,CASSRAIYGYTF
TRBD2,TRBV5-8,TRBJ2-3,CASSLGGGAMYTDTQYF
.,TRBV19,TRBJ2-2,CASSMLTGELFF
TRBD2,TRBV7-8,TRBJ2-3,CASSYGRAGDTQYF
TRBD1,TRBV7-9,TRBJ2-7,CASSTRTGSVYEQYF
.,TRBV2,TRBJ2-1,CASSVNAKPARSYNEQFF
.,TRBV7-8,TRBJ2-3,CASSSTGTNTQYF
.,TRBV5-1,TRBJ1-1,CASSLGGGGSEAFF
.,TRBV3-1,TRBJ1-1,CASSRTGNMNTEAFF
.,TRBV19,TRBJ1-5,CASSYRNQPQHF
.,TRBV10-1,TRBJ2-3,CASSEPRRAATDTQYF
TRBD2,TRBV19,TRBJ2-2,CASSTDNPTSGRIGELFF
.,TRBV4-1,TRBJ1-1,CASSPQNSFHTDAFF
.,TRBV7-2,TRBJ1-1,CASSQGGVAEAFF
.,TRBV27,TRBJ2-1,CASRIGGPIYNEQFF
TRBD1,TRBV5-5,TRBJ2-1,CASSLGDSLWNEQFF
TRBD1,TRBV20-1,TRBJ1-1,CSVGDRGGTEAFF
.,TRBV20-1,TRBJ1-2,CSARPGAVLGYTF
.,TRBV20-1,TRBJ1-1,CSARGVVWGLNTEAFF
TRBD2,TRBV20-1,TRBJ2-1,CSASSSGRGVERFF
.,TRBV2,TRBJ2-7,CASSEEGGYTGSYEQYF
.,TRBV5-8,TRBJ1-2,CASTRRPNYGYTF
TRBD2,TRBV12-3/TRBV12-4,TRBJ2-3,CASSRRLAESTDTQYF
.,TRBV5-4,TRBJ2-7,CASSLGGANSYEQYF
TRBD2,TRBV20-1,TRBJ2-7,CSARDRTSGIYEQYF
TRBD2,TRBV20-1,TRBJ2-1,CSAALAGDEQFF
.,TRBV29-1,TRBJ2-7,CSVEGGPPPSYEQYF
TRBD2,TRBV9,TRBJ2-1,CASSTLPLWRGASFRIGNEQFF
.,TRBV20-1,TRBJ1-2,CSARGTDGYTF
.,TRBV7-9,TRBJ2-3,CASSPYQGLDTQYF
.,TRBV2,TRBJ2-1,CASSVYQRDEQFF
.,TRBV10-3,TRBJ2-7,CAISTGEGEQYF
.,TRBV6-5,TRBJ2-1,CASSYSQPGAPPHNEQFF
TRBD2,TRBV10-3,TRBJ2-1,CAISESREDYNEQFF